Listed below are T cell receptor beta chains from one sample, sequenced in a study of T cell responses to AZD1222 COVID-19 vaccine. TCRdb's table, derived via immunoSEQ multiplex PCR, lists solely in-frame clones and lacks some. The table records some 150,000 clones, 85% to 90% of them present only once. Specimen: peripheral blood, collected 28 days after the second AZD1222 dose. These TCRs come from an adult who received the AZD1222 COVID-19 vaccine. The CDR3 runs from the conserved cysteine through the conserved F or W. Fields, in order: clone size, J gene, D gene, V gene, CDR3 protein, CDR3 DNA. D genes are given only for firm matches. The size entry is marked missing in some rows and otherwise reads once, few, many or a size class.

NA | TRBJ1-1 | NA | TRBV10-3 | CASGVPMNTEAFF | TGTGCCTCAGGGGTACCCATGAACACTGAAGCTTTCTTT
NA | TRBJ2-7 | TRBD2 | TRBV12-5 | CASAAHPPGLVFHEQYF | TGTGCTAGTGCCGCACATCCCCCGGGACTAGTCTTTCACGAGCAGTACTTC
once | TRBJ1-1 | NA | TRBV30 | CAWRLRPGGNTEAFF | TGTGCCTGGCGTCTCCGGCCAGGCGGGAACACTGAAGCTTTCTTT
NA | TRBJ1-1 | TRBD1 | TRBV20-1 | CSASRDRQAFF | TGCAGTGCTTCCCGGGACAGACAAGCTTTCTTT
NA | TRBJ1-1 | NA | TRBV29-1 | CSVEDRWENTEAFF | TGCAGCGTTGAAGACCGGTGGGAGAACACTGAAGCTTTCTTT
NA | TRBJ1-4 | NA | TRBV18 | CASSPQQADNEKLFF | TGTGCCAGCTCACCCCAACAGGCTGACAATGAAAAACTGTTTTTT
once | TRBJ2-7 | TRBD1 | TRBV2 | CASKPVGTGGYEQYF | TGTGCCAGCAAGCCCGTCGGGACAGGGGGATACGAGCAGTACTTC
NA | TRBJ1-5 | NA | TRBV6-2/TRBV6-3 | CASSPSPPNSNQPQHF | TGTGCCAGCAGCCCTTCTCCTCCTAATAGCAATCAGCCCCAGCATTTT
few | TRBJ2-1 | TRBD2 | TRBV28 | CASSLGLAGLNEQFF | TGTGCCAGCAGTTTAGGGCTAGCGGGCCTCAATGAGCAGTTCTTC
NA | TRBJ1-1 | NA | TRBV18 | CASSTTGNTEAFF | TGTGCCAGCTCAACGACAGGGAACACTGAAGCTTTCTTT
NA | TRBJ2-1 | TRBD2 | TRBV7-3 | CASSLTGTSGYNEQFF | TGTGCCAGCAGCTTAACCGGGACTAGCGGGTACAATGAGCAGTTCTTC
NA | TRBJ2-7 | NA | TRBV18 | CASSPGLEYYEQYF | TGTGCCAGCTCACCCGGACTGGAATACTACGAGCAGTACTTC
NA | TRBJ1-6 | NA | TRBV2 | CASSSPGGRTYNSPLHF | TGTGCCAGCAGTTCACCCGGGGGGCGGACTTATAATTCACCCCTCCACTTT
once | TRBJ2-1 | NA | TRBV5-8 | CASSGLGLSSYNEQFF | TGTGCCAGCAGCGGGCTCGGACTTAGCTCCTACAATGAGCAGTTCTTC
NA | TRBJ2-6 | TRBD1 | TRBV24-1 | CATSKTGISGANVLTF | TGTGCCACCAGTAAGACAGGGATCTCTGGGGCCAACGTCCTGACTTTC
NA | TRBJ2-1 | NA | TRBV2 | CASNGRGGEQFF | TGTGCCAGCAACGGGAGAGGGGGCGAGCAGTTCTTC
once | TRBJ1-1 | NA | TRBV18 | CASSSLTDINTEAFF | TGTGCCAGCTCATCCTTGACGGACATAAACACTGAAGCTTTCTTT
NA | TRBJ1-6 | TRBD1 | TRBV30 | CAWSTGTGGTNSPLHF | TGTGCCTGGAGTACCGGAACAGGGGGGACGAATTCACCCCTCCACTTT
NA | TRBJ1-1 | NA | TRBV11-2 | CASSSYLGALNTEAFF | TGTGCCAGCAGCTCTTATCTCGGGGCCTTGAACACTGAAGCTTTCTTT
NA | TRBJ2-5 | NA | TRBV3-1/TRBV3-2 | CASSVPRATQYF | TGTGCCAGCAGCGTCCCTAGGGCGACCCAGTACTTC
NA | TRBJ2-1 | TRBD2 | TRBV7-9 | CASSLGTSVSQFF | TGTGCCAGCAGCCTTGGGACTAGCGTTTCGCAGTTCTTC
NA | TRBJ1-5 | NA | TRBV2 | CASSDSGSYNQPQHF | TGTGCCAGCAGTGACTCGGGGTCGTACAATCAGCCCCAGCATTTT
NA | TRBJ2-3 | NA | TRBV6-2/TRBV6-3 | CASSYGRGPGTDTQYF | TGTGCCAGCAGTTACGGGAGGGGGCCGGGCACAGATACGCAGTATTTT
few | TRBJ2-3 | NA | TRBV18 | CASSPTSQTDTQYF | TGTGCCAGCTCACCAACTAGTCAGACAGATACGCAGTATTTT
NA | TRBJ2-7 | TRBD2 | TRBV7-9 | CASSLAWASGSEQYF | TGTGCCAGCAGCTTAGCCTGGGCTAGCGGTTCAGAGCAGTACTTC
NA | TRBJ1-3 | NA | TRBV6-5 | CASSYSRASSGNTIYF | TGTGCCAGCAGTTACTCGAGGGCTAGCTCGGGAAACACCATATATTTT
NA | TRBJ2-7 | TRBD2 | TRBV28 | CASSLALAGTYEQYF | TGTGCCAGCAGTTTAGCTCTAGCGGGTACCTACGAGCAGTACTTC
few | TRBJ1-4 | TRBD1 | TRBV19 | CASTRPTGETNEKLFF | TGTGCCAGTACCCGGCCGACAGGGGAAACTAATGAAAAACTGTTTTTT
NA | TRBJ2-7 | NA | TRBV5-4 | CASSPRGSEAYEQYF | TGTGCCAGCAGCCCGCGAGGCAGCGAGGCCTACGAGCAGTACTTC
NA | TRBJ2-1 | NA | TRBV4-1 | CASSQDQGQVQFF | TGCGCCAGCAGCCAAGATCAAGGCCAGGTGCAGTTCTTC
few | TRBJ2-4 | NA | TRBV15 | CATSRSISGLAKNIQYF | TGTGCCACCAGCAGATCTATTAGCGGTTTAGCCAAAAACATTCAGTACTTC
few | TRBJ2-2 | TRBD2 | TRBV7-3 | CASSGTSGNTGELFF | TGTGCCAGCAGCGGGACTAGCGGTAACACCGGGGAGCTGTTTTTT
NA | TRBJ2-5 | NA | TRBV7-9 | CASSLAQHTQETQYF | TGTGCCAGCAGCTTAGCGCAACATACCCAAGAGACCCAGTACTTC
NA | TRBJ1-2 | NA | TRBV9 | CASSPGMNYGYTF | TGTGCCAGCAGCCCCGGGATGAACTATGGCTACACCTTC
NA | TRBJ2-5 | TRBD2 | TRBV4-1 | CASSQEAPSGTETQYF | TGCGCCAGCAGCCAAGAGGCTCCTAGCGGGACGGAGACCCAGTACTTC
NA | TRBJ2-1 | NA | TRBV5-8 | CASKLAQGTNEQFF | TGTGCCAGCAAGCTTGCGCAGGGGACCAATGAGCAGTTCTTC
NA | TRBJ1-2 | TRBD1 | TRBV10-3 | CAITPTGGDGYTF | TGTGCCATCACCCCGACAGGGGGGGATGGCTACACCTTC
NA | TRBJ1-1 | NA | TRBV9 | CASSVEEVNTEAFF | TGTGCCAGCAGCGTAGAAGAGGTGAACACTGAAGCTTTCTTT
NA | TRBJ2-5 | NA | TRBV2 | CASSEWGLAEETQYF | TGTGCCAGCAGTGAATGGGGGCTAGCGGAAGAGACCCAGTACTTC
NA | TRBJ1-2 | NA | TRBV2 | CASSPTGTFYGYTF | TGTGCCAGCAGCCCGACCGGGACTTTCTATGGCTACACCTTC
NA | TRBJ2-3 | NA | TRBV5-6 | CASSYSRAPGTDTQYF | TGTGCCAGCAGCTACTCCCGGGCCCCTGGTACAGATACGCAGTATTTT
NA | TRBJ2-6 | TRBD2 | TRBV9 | CASSYGLAGGFSGANVLTF | TGTGCCAGCAGCTACGGACTAGCGGGAGGGTTTTCTGGGGCCAACGTCCTGACTTTC
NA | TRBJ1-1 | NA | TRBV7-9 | CASSFDQNEAFF | TGTGCCAGCAGCTTCGATCAAAATGAAGCTTTCTTT
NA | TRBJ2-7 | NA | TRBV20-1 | CSELVSGEQYF | TGCAGTGAGCTGGTCTCAGGCGAGCAGTACTTC
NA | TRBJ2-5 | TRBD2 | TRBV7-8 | CASSLARGQETQYF | TGTGCCAGCAGCTTAGCGCGGGGGCAAGAGACCCAGTACTTC
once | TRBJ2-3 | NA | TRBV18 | CASSPNTDTQYF | TGTGCCAGCTCACCAAACACAGATACGCAGTATTTT
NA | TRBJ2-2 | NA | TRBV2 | CASSERSGELFF | TGTGCCAGCAGTGAGAGGTCAGGGGAGCTGTTTTTT
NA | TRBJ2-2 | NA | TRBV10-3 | CAISSPSGELFF | TGTGCCATCAGTTCGCCCTCCGGGGAGCTGTTTTTT
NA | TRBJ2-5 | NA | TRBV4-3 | CASSQARTGVAGWRGETQYF | TGCGCCAGCAGCCAAGCGCGAACGGGGGTAGCAGGGTGGCGTGGGGAGACCCAGTACTTC
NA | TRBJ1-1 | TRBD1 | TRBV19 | CASRRDRVAEAFF | TGTGCCAGTAGAAGGGACAGGGTAGCTGAAGCTTTCTTT
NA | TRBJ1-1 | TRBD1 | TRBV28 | CASSSDDRVAFF | TGTGCCAGCAGTTCCGACGACAGGGTCGCTTTCTTT
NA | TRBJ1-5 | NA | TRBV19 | CASSIDRRGDEKPQHF | TGTGCCAGTAGTATTGACCGTCGAGGAGATGAGAAGCCCCAGCATTTT
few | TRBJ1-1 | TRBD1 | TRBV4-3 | CASSQALTGAAFF | TGCGCCAGCAGCCAAGCCCTAACAGGGGCCGCTTTCTTT
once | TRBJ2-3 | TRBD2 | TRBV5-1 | CASSLESSGSTDTQYF | TGCGCCAGCAGCTTGGAATCTAGCGGCAGCACAGATACGCAGTATTTT
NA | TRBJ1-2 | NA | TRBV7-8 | CASSLSGGGIYGYTF | TGTGCCAGCAGCTTATCGGGGGGCGGGATCTATGGCTACACCTTC